The entry below gives a single T cell receptor beta chain sequence along with its context. The antigen it binds to is not known. No much larger clone is present one base from it, and per-base qualities are unavailable. The data belong to a study of shared clonotypes between healthy human individuals (dated by TCRdb to the early 2020s). Looking at the study overall: Two women and three men aged 18 to 49 years were included in the cohort. For each donor, CD4 naive and CD4 memory were each given three plates, CD8 naive was given two plates, and CD8 memory was given one plate. To estimate repertoire size and how much clonotype sharing occurs between individuals, the study deeply sequenced the blood TCR repertoires of a handful of healthy adults. Libraries were prepared and TCR repertoires were sequenced by different laboratories using diverse techniques, in order to increase sequencing depth and limit assay-specific biases. Leukapheresis yielded between about 0.9 and 9.5 billion PBMCs per donor.

TCR CDR3 regions were amplified from genomic DNA by multiplex PCR using the deep immunoSEQ assay. Extracted genomic DNA from each cell subset was spread evenly across all wells of several immunoSEQ 96-well plates, with each plate serving as a replicate. For sorted subsets, around 200 ng genomic DNA, equal to some 30,000 T cell genomes, was loaded into each replicate PCR. Purified libraries were quantified with a Qubit 3.0 fluorometer, sized on a Bioanalyzer 2100, and re-quantified with the KAPA Library Quantification kit. Every immunoSEQ 96-well plate was sequenced on a separate single-read 150-cycle Illumina NextSeq 550 flow cell. As for the authors' bioinformatics: Because the immunoSEQ output included only junctional sequences and no quality scores, the filtering could not be the same as the filtering used for full-length reads. Sequences were annotated with PyIR, a Python wrapper for IgBLAST v1.9, using IMGT germline references to assign V/J genes and CDR3. Reads were removed for weak V/J assignments (E-value above 1e-6), missing CDR3, stop codons, out-of-frame junctions, or ambiguous translated residues. V3J clonotypes were defined as sequences sharing an identical inferred V gene, J gene, and CDR3 amino acid sequence. Percentage overlap between repertoires was computed as shared unique clonotypes divided by the size of the smaller repertoire. RTK rarefaction, the Chao1 estimator, and Recon v2.1 estimates of unobserved clonotypes were used to assess repertoire richness. For all TCRbeta clonotypes obtained by the gDNA method from a handful of donors, generation probabilities were computed with OLGA. In TCRdb, the immuneACCESS table is reduced to in-frame sequences with V and J assigned. These tables do not hold every clone; where another copy was compared, an unresolved V gene accounts for under half, and the others remain unexplained. D and trimming were read from the DNA, whereas the V and J calls and clone size are those reported in that table. The sample profile shows approximately 350,000 clones; approximately 79% of them were found once. The ten largest clonotypes hold approximately 10% of the sample.

The paper's findings and limits, for the study overall: Higher generation probabilities were observed for clonotypes shared by all four sorted-subset donors than for non-shared clonotypes. The genetic and exposure-history diversity represented was limited by the small number of donors. Naive subsets generally had larger estimated clonotype richness than memory subsets. About 5% of naive CD4, 3.5% of naive CD8, 2% to 2.5% of memory CD4, and roughly 0.4% of memory CD8 clonotypes were shared across a handful of donors. Incomplete sequencing was indicated by rarefaction of sorted-subset datasets, despite the large sequencing depth. Sampling was restricted to blood, and TCR repertoires in tissues likely differ from the TCR repertoires found in blood. Pairwise subsampling indicated that sequencing depth was expected to affect the degree of clonotype sharing among donors.

Via the germline V gene, CDR1 is SGHAT and CDR2 FQNNGV. The CDR3 contains 18 residues, cysteine and phenylalanine counted. Solely the CDR3 DNA is kept, with 54 bases framed from the first base. V is trimmed back by 6 bases and J by 10 bases, and the junction contains 27 bases that no gene match accounts for. The donors were healthy, HIV-negative adults who had no recently reported acute infections or vaccinations. Every donor was a Caucasian adult residing in Nashville, Tennessee, USA. CD4+ T cells were enriched by magnetic negative selection; naive cells were then positively selected on CD45RA, and the negative fraction formed the memory subset. Blood was collected by leukapheresis, and PBMCs were isolated by Ficoll-Histopaque density gradient centrifugation and then cryopreserved in liquid nitrogen vapor phase. Analytical flow cytometry was used to check the purity and quantity of each magnetically sorted T cell population. Genomic DNA was isolated from every sorted fraction and measured by UV absorbance on a Nanodrop 2000c.

This TCR was sampled from a man aged 25 to 40 in good health. Sequences were obtained from memory CD4+ T cells sorted from blood. This sample's cell subset or site label indicates: CD45RA-negative fraction. The rearrangement joined TRBV11-2 to TRBJ2-7; 7 central nucleotides agree with TRBD1. Here is the DNA: TGTGCCAGCAGGTTTAGACTTAGCTCGACGGGCTGGGACAGCCTACAGTACTTC. Its product reads: CASRFRLSSTGWDSLQYF.